The entry that follows covers one TCR beta chain sequence. The PCR employed 60 Vbeta primers together with 13 Jbeta primers. Measured with immunoSEQ multiplex PCR; TCRdb has only the in-frame clones, and not every one. The sample holds 100,000 to 150,000 clones. The sample originates from a study of cytomegalovirus exposure and HLA in healthy donors. Sequencing input: PBMCs. The TCR was taken from a woman aged 40 to 50 in good health and CMV-seronegative.

The CDR3 DNA is TGTGCCAGCAGCTGGGGCTTCACTAACTATGGCTACACCTTC. This translates into CASSWGFTNYGYTF. The gene calls are TRBV5-4 and TRBJ1-2; D may be TRBD1 (5 bases). The length of the CDR3 is 14 residues. Trimming left V 3 bases short and J 0 bases short, with 9 bases between. Germline V gene lookup returns CDR1 SGHNT and CDR2 YYREEE (reference sequence).